Reported below is one TCR beta chain. The data are from a study of blood T cell repertoires in COVID-19. Study as a whole: Sites across the United States, Italy and Spain contributed samples from acute and convalescent COVID-19. PBMCs, B-cell-depleted T cells, or T cells were the source of the cDNA or gDNA that made up the material.

Original handling: Reference gene primer amplification gave estimated nucleated cell counts. The repertoire was sequenced with immunoSEQ multiplex PCR; TCRdb's copy has only in-frame clones and lacks some. V and J calls and clone size follow that table, whereas D and trimming were derived from the DNA. The sample lists roughly 300,000 clones, more than 70% seen once, with approximately 6.5% in the top ten. The sequenced sample was peripheral blood. The receptor was derived from a man aged 18-30 years who had recovered from COVID-19.

The CDR3 region has the DNA TGTGCCAGTAGCTTTCGGGGGGAGGGGAGGGCGAACACTGAAGCTTTCTTT. This sequence encodes CASSFRGEGRANTEAFF. This rearrangement joins TRBV19 to TRBJ1-1, with a tentative D call TRBD1 (5 bases). V was trimmed by 6 bases and J by 1 base, leaving 21 bases between them. CDR3 size: 17 residues. Germline values: CDR1 LNHDA, CDR2 SQIVND (reference sequence).